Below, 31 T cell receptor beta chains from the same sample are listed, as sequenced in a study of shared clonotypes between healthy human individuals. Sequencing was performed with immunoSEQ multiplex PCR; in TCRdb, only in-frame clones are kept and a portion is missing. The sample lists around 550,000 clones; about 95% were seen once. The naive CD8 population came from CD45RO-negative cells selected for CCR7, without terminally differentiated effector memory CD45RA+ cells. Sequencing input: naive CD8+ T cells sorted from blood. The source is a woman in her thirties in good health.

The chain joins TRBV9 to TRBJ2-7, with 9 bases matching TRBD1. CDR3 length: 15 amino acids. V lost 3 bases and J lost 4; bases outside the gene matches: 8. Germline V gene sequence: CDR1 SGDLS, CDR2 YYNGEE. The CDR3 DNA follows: TGTGCCAGCAGCGGGACAGGGACAGGGCCTTACGAGCAGTACTTC. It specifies CASSGTGTGPYEQYF.

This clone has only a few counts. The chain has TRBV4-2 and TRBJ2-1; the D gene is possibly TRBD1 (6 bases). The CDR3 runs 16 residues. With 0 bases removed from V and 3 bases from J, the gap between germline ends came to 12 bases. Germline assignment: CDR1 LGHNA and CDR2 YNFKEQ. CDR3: CASSQDIGQIYNEQFF. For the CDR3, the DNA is TGTGCCAGCAGCCAAGATATCGGACAGATCTACAATGAGCAGTTCTTC.

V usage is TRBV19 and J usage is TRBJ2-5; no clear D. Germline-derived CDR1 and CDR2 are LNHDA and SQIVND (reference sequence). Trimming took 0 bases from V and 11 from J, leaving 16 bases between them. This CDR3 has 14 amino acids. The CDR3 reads CASSIDKWTREQYF. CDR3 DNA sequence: TGTGCCAGTAGTATAGATAAGTGGACGCGAGAGCAGTACTTC.

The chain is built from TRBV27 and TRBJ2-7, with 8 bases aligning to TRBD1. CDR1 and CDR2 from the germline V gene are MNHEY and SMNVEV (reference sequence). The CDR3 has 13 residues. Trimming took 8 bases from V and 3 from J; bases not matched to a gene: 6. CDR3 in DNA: TGTGCCAGCGCCGGGACAGGATACTACGAGCAGTACTTC. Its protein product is CASAGTGYYEQYF.

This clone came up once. CDR3 sequence (DNA): TGTGCCAGCACCCTCGGACAGGGGTCCTACGAGCAGTACTTC. Amino acids: CASTLGQGSYEQYF. V usage is TRBV5-6 and J usage is TRBJ2-7, with 9 nucleotides matching TRBD1. The CDR3 is 14 amino acids. Germline CDR1 is SGHDT and CDR2 is YYEEEE. Trimming at V came to 6 bases and at J to 1 base, leaving 5 bases not matched to a gene.

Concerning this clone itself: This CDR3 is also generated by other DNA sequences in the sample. The CDR3 region has the DNA TGTGCCAGCAGCTTGGGGACTAGCGTCTACAATGAGCAGTTCTTC. Translation gives CASSLGTSVYNEQFF. V and J are TRBV5-6 and TRBJ2-1; TRBD2 agrees at 9 bases. Looked up from germline, CDR1 is SGHDT and CDR2 is YYEEEE. V dropped 0 bases and J dropped 3; count of bases not matched to a gene: 1. The CDR3 sequence is 15 residues long.

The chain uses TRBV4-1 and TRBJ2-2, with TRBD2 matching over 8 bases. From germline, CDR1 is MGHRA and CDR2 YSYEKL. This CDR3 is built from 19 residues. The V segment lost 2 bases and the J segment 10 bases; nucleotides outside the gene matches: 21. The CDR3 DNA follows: TGCGCCAGCAGCCAAAGTCCCCAGGGACTAGTTGCAAATGCTGAGGAGCTGTTTTTT. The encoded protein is CASSQSPQGLVANAEELFF.

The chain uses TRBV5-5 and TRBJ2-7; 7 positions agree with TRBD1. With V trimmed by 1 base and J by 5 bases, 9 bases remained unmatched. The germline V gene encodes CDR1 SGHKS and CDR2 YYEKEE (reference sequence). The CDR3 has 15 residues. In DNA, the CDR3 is TGTGCCAGCAGCTTGTGGACAGGCCTTATGGACGAGCAGTACTTC. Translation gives CASSLWTGLMDEQYF.

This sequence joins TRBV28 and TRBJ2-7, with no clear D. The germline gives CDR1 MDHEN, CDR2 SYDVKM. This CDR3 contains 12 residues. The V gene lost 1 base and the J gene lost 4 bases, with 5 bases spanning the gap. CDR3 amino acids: CASSLSQYEQYF. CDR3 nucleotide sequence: TGTGCCAGCAGTTTATCGCAGTACGAGCAGTACTTC. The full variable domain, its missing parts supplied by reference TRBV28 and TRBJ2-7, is DVKVTQSSRYLVKRTGEKVFLECVQDMDHENMFWYRQDPGLGLRLIYFSYDVKMKEKGDIPEGYSVSREKKERFSLILESASTNQTSMYLCASSLSQYEQYFGPGTRLTVT.

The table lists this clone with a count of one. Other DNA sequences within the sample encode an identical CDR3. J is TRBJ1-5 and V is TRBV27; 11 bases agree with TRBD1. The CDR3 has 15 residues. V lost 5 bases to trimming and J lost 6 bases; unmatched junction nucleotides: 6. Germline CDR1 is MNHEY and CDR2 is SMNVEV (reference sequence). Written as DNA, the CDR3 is TGTGCCAGCAGTCCAGGGACAGGGGGGGGTCAGCCCCAGCATTTT. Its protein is CASSPGTGGGQPQHF.

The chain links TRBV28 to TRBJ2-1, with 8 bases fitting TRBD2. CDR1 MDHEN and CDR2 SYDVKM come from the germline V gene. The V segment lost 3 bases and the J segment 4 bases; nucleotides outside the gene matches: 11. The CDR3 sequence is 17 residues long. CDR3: CASSLLLAGPTYNEQFF. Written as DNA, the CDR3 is TGTGCCAGCAGTTTGTTGCTAGCGGGCCCGACTTACAATGAGCAGTTCTTC.

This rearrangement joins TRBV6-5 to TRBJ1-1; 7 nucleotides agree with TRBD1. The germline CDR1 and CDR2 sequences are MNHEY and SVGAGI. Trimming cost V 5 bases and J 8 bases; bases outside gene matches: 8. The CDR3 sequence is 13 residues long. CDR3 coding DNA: TGTGCCAGCAGTCTGGGGACAGTGATAGAAGCTTTCTTT. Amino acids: CASSLGTVIEAFF.

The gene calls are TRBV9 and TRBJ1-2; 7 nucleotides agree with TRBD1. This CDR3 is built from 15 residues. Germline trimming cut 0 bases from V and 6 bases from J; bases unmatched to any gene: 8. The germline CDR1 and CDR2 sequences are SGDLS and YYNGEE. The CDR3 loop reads CASSVGAVDRNGYTF. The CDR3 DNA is TGTGCCAGCAGCGTAGGGGCTGTGGACAGGAATGGCTACACCTTC.

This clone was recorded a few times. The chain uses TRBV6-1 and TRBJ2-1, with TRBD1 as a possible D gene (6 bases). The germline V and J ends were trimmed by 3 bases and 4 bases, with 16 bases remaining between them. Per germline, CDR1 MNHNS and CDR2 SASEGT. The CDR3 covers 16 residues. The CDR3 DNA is TGTGCCAGCAGTGACTGGGGACACCACCTGTACAATGAGCAGTTCTTC. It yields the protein CASSDWGHHLYNEQFF.

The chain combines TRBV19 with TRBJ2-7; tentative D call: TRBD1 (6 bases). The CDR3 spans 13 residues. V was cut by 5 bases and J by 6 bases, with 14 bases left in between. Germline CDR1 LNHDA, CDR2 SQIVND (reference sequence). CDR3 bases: TGTGCCAGTAGTCCCCGGACAGAGCTCGAGCAGTACTTC. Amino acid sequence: CASSPRTELEQYF. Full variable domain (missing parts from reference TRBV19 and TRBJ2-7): DGGITQSPKYLFRKEGQNVTLSCEQNLNHDAMYWYRQDPGQGLRLIYYSQIVNDFQKGDIAEGYSVSREKKESFPLTVTSAQKNPTAFYLCASSPRTELEQYFGPGTRLTVT.

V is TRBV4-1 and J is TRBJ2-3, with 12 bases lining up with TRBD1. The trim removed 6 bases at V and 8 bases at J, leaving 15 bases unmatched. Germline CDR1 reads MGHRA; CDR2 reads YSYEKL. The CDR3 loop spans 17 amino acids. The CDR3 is CASREAGDRGPLGTQYF. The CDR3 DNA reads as TGCGCCAGCAGAGAAGCGGGGGACAGGGGGCCCTTAGGTACGCAGTATTTT.

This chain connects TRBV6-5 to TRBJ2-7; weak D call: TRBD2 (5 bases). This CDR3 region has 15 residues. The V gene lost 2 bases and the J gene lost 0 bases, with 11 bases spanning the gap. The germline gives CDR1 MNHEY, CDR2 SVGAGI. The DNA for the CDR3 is TGTGCCAGCAGTTACGCGGGTCAGTACTCCTACGAGCAGTACTTC. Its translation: CASSYAGQYSYEQYF.

The CDR3 DNA sequence: TGTGCCAGCAGCCAAGATGCGGGACACGAGCAGTACTTC. Residues: CASSQDAGHEQYF. The V and J genes are TRBV14 and TRBJ2-5; D perhaps matches TRBD2 (6 bases). The end of the DNA fits TRBJ2-7 better, so the J call may be wrong. The CDR3 is 13 amino acids. Germline-derived CDR1 and CDR2 are SGHDN and FVKESK.

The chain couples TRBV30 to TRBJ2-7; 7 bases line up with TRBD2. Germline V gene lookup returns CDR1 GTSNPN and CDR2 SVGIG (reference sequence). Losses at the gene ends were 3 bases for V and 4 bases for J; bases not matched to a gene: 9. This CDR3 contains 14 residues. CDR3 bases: TGTGCCTGGAGACCCCGAAACGGGAGGTACGAGCAGTACTTC. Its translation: CAWRPRNGRYEQYF.

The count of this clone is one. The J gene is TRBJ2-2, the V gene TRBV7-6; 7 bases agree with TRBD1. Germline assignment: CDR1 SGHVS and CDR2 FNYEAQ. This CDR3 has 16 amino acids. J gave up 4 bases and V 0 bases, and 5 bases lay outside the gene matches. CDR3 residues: CASSLARGRGTGELFF. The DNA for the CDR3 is TGTGCCAGCAGCTTAGCCAGGGGGAGAGGCACCGGGGAGCTGTTTTTT.

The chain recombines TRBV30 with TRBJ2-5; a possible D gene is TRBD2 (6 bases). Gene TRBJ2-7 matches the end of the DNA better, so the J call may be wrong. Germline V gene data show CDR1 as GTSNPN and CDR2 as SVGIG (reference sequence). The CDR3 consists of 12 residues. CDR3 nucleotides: TGTGCCTGGAGAAGGGACTTCTACGAGCAGTACTTC. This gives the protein CAWRRDFYEQYF.

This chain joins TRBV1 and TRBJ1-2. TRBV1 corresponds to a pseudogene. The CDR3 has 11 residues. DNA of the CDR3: TGCACCAGCGGGGACCACTATGGCTACACCTTC. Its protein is CTSGDHYGYTF.

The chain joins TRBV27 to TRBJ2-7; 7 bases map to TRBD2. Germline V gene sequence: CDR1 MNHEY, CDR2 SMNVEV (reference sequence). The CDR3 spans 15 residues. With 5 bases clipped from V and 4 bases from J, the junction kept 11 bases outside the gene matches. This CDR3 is CASSPRWLAEYEQYF. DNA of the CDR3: TGTGCCAGCAGTCCCCGGTGGCTAGCGGAATACGAGCAGTACTTC.

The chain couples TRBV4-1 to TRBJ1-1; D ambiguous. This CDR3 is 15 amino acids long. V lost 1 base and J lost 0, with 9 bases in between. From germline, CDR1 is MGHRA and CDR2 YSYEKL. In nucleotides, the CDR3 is TGCGCCAGCAGCCAAGTAACCCTATTGAACACTGAAGCTTTCTTT. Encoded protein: CASSQVTLLNTEAFF.

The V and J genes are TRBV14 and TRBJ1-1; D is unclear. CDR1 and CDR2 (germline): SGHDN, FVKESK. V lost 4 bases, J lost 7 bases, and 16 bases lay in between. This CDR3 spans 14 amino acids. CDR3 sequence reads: CASSPSMPRSEAFF. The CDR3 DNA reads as TGTGCCAGCAGCCCAAGTATGCCCCGGAGTGAAGCTTTCTTT. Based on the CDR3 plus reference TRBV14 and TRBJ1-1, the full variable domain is EAGVTQFPSHSVIEKGQTVTLRCDPISGHDNLYWYRRVMGKEIKFLLHFVKESKQDESGMPNNRFLAERTGGTYSTLKVQPAELEDSGVYFCASSPSMPRSEAFFGQGTRLTVV.

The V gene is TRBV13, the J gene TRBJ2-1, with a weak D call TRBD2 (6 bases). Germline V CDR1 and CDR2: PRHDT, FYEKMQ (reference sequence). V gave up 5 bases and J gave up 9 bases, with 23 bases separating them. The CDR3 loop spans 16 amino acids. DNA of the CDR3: TGTGCCAGCAGCCCCCCGGGGCCCTTCGGCGGGGCTGAGCAGTTCTTC. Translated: CASSPPGPFGGAEQFF.

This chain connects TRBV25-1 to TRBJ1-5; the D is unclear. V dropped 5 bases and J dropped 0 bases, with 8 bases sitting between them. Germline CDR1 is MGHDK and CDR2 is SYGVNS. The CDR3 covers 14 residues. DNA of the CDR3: TGTGCCAGCAGTCTGACGGATAGCAATCAGCCCCAGCATTTT. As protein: CASSLTDSNQPQHF. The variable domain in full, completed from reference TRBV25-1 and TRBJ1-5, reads EADIYQTPRYLVIGTGKKITLECSQTMGHDKMYWYQQDPGMELHLIHYSYGVNSTEKGDLSSESTVSRIRTEHFPLTLESARPSHTSQYLCASSLTDSNQPQHFGDGTRLSIL.

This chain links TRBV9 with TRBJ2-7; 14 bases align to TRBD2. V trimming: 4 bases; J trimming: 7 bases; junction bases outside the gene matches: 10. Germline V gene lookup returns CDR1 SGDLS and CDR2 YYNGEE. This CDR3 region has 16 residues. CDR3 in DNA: TGTGCCAGCAGCCCCGGGGGGACTAGCGGGAGCTGGGAGCAGTACTTC. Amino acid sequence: CASSPGGTSGSWEQYF.

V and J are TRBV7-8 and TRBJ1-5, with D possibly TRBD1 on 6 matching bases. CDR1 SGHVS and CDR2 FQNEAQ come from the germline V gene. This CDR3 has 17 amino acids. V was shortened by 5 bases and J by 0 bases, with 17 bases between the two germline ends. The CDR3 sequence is CASSATQTGPSNQPQHF. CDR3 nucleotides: TGTGCCAGCAGCGCAACCCAGACAGGACCTAGCAATCAGCCCCAGCATTTT.

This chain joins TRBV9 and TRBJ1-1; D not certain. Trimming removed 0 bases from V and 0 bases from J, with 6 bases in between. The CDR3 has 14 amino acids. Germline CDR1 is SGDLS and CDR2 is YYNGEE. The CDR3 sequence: CASSVGTMNTEAFF. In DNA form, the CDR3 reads TGTGCCAGCAGCGTAGGTACCATGAACACTGAAGCTTTCTTT.

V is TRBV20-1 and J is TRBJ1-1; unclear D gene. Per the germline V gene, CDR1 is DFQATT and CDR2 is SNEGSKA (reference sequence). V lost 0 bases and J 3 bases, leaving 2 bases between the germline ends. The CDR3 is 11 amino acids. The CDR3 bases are TGCAGTGCTAGAGAGTACACTGAAGCTTTCTTT. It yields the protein CSAREYTEAFF.